Below are 30 T cell receptor beta chains sequenced from a single sample in a study of human T cells and chemical hapten exposure (dated by TCRdb to about 2021). Per the publication, the time point label means: pre-sensitization, week 0. The treatment or condition label here, explained by the study, means: therapeutic diphenylcyclopropenone sensitization with weekly scalp DPC. The library relied on RACE. Reads for this sample came from a NextSeq 500. TCRdb passed the public sequencing reads through fastp at Q25 and MiXCR, retaining productive beta sequences. Each CDR3 protein gets just one entry, which takes the most common genes and DNA from the rows behind it. For this sample there are around 350,000 distinct CDR3 sequences; 4.5% to 7% appear just once. The top ten clones comprise more than 8% of the sample. The sequences come from whole blood, collected in connection with sensitization to the hapten diphenylcyclopropenone (DPC). The receptors were sampled from a woman under 30 with alopecia areata. Some clones in this sample may be carry-over from other donors' samples.

This rearrangement joins TRBV2 to TRBJ1-5, with D possibly being TRBD1 (5 bases). Trimming pared 6 bases from V and 6 bases from J, leaving 15 bases between. The germline gives CDR1 SNHLY, CDR2 FYNNEI. The CDR3 sequence is 14 residues long. For the CDR3, the DNA is TGTGCCAGCAGCCCAGCGGGGCCTGGTCAGCCCCAGCATTTT. Its translation is CASSPAGPGQPQHF.

This clonotype came up a few times. V usage is TRBV18 and J usage is TRBJ1-1; D unresolved. From germline, CDR1 is KGHSH and CDR2 LQKENI. Trimming cost V 2 bases and J 1 base, with 11 bases left between them. CDR3 length: 15 amino acids. CDR3 sequence: CASSPFPLRNTEAFF. CDR3 nucleotide sequence: TGTGCCAGCTCACCATTTCCCCTCCGGAACACTGAAGCTTTCTTT. The complete variable domain, with remaining parts taken from reference TRBV18 and TRBJ1-1, reads NAGVMQNPRHLVRRRGQEARLRCSPMKGHSHVYWYRQLPEEGLKFMVYLQKENIIDESGMPKERFSAEFPKEGPSILRIQQVVRGDSAAYFCASSPFPLRNTEAFFGQGTRLTVV.

This clonotype was observed at least ten times. The chain carries TRBV7-2 and TRBJ2-1, with a possible D match to TRBD1 (5 bases). Germline V gene lookup returns CDR1 SGHTA and CDR2 FQGNSA. The germline V and J ends were trimmed by 3 bases and 10 bases, with 7 bases remaining between them. The CDR3 runs 11 residues. CDR3 coding DNA: TGTGCCAGCAGCTTCGACAGAGAGCAGTTCTTC. It codes for CASSFDREQFF.

The V call is TRBV6-2 or TRBV6-3, the J call TRBJ1-5; 10 nucleotides agree with TRBD1. The V gene end was trimmed by 6 bases and the J gene end by 6 bases; junction bases not matched to a gene: 5. The CDR3 extends over 14 amino acids. Germline V gene sequence: CDR1 MNHEY, CDR2 SVGEGT. CDR3 residues: CASRTGGEGQPQHF. In DNA, the CDR3 is TGTGCCAGCAGGACAGGGGGCGAAGGTCAGCCCCAGCATTTT.

The chain employs TRBV5-4 and TRBJ2-5, with 10 bases that match TRBD2. The CDR3 is made up of 15 amino acids. Germline CDR1 and CDR2: SGHNT and YYREEE (reference sequence). V was pared by 4 bases and J by 5 bases, with 8 bases of the junction left unmatched. DNA for the CDR3: TGTGCCAGCAGCCCTAGCGGGGGCTCCCAGGAGACCCAGTACTTC. As protein: CASSPSGGSQETQYF.

The rearrangement uses TRBV29-1 and TRBJ2-1, with D uncertain. In germline, CDR1 is SQVTM, CDR2 ANQGSEA. This CDR3 comprises 14 residues. Trimming took 0 bases from V and 6 from J, leaving 12 bases between them. CDR3 amino acids: CSVEDSADPNEQFF. CDR3 DNA: TGCAGCGTTGAAGACTCGGCAGACCCCAATGAGCAGTTCTTC.

This clonotype has just a few counts. CDR3 DNA: TGTGCCAGCAGCCGGGACTGGGAGATCAATCAGCCCCAGCATTTT. It encodes CASSRDWEINQPQHF. This chain joins TRBV7-9 and TRBJ1-5; tentatively, D is TRBD1 (5 bases). Germline CDR1 and CDR2: SEHNR and FQNEAQ (reference sequence). There are 15 residues in the CDR3. V was pared by 5 bases and J by 3 bases, with 14 bases between.

The chain combines TRBV20-1 with TRBJ1-6; D remains unclear. The CDR3 runs 15 residues. Trimming removed 0 bases from V and 8 bases from J, with 14 bases in between. Germline V CDR1 and CDR2: DFQATT, SNEGSKA (reference sequence). CDR3 DNA: TGCAGTGCTAGAGATCTCGGAGGGTCGGATTCACCCCTCCACTTT. This sequence encodes CSARDLGGSDSPLHF.

This clonotype has ten or more counts. The V gene is TRBV6-2 or TRBV6-3, the J gene TRBJ1-5, with D possibly matching TRBD1 (5 bases). This CDR3 is 16 amino acids long. CDR1 is MNHEY and CDR2 is SVGEGT in the germline V gene. Trimming cost V 6 bases and J 1 base, with 16 bases left between them. CDR3 sequence reads: CASSPDDWGSNQPQHF. DNA of the CDR3: TGTGCCAGCAGCCCTGACGACTGGGGGAGCAATCAGCCCCAGCATTTT.

V gene TRBV10-2 combines with J gene TRBJ1-5; 7 bases agree with TRBD1. This CDR3 comprises 15 residues. Losses at the gene ends were 2 bases for V and 7 bases for J; bases not matched to a gene: 8. Germline CDR1 WSHSY, CDR2 SAAADI. CDR3 loop: CASSERQGSGQPQHF. CDR3 DNA: TGCGCCAGCAGTGAGCGACAGGGCTCCGGGCAGCCCCAGCATTTT.

This clonotype was detected only a few times. V and J are TRBV15 and TRBJ1-1, with D possibly TRBD1 on 6 matching bases. The V end lost 5 bases, the J end lost 0 bases, and 13 bases lay between the germline ends. The germline CDR1 and CDR2 sequences are LNHNV and YYDKDF (reference sequence). This CDR3 has 15 residues. CDR3 sequence (DNA): TGTGCCACCAGCGGCGGGGGCGCAATGAACACTGAAGCTTTCTTT. Encoded protein: CATSGGGAMNTEAFF.

This clonotype was seen more than once but under ten times. CDR3 nucleotides: TGCGCCAGCAGCCAAGCCCGGACAGCCATTCAGTACTTC. It translates to CASSQARTAIQYF. V is TRBV4-3 and J is TRBJ2-4; weak D call: TRBD1 (6 bases). The length of the CDR3 is 13 residues. The germline CDR1 and CDR2 sequences are LGHNA and YSLEER. Trimming took 1 base from V and 9 from J, leaving 10 bases between them.

For this clonotype: A much more abundant neighbour one base away suggests this may be a read error. V and J are TRBV24-1 and TRBJ2-3; unclear D gene. Germline lookup yields CDR1 KGHDR and CDR2 SFDVKD. CDR3 length: 14 amino acids. The CDR3 nucleotides read TGTGCCACCACTGATGAAAGCGGCACAGATACGCAGTATTTT. Its protein product is CATTDESGTDTQYF.

Note on this clonotype: This may come from a read error, since a much larger clone is one base off. The chain carries TRBV29-1 and TRBJ2-3, with 7 nucleotides matching TRBD1. Looked up from germline, CDR1 is SQVTM and CDR2 is ANQGSEA. With 7 bases clipped from V and 4 bases from J, the junction kept 17 bases outside the gene matches. This CDR3 is 16 amino acids long. The CDR3 protein is CSATAEGTVISDTQYF. CDR3 nucleotide sequence: TGCAGCGCGACCGCTGAAGGGACAGTGATCTCAGATACGCAGTATTTT.

This clonotype came up a few times. V and J are TRBV5-6 and TRBJ2-3; no definite D call. This CDR3 is 16 amino acids long. CDR1 is SGHDT and CDR2 is YYEEEE in the germline V gene. V was cut by 4 bases and J by 5 bases, with 20 bases left in between. CDR3 sequence reads: CASSPFRPVLGDTQYF. Written as DNA, the CDR3 is TGTGCCAGCAGCCCATTCCGCCCCGTTTTGGGAGATACGCAGTATTTT.

This clonotype has ten or more counts. CDR3 protein: CASSLRLAGPDTQYF. In DNA form, the CDR3 reads TGTGCCAGCAGCCTCCGACTAGCAGGCCCAGATACGCAGTATTTT. This chain connects TRBV27 to TRBJ2-3, with 7 nucleotides matching TRBD2. Germline CDR1 is MNHEY and CDR2 is SMNVEV (reference sequence). Trimming removed 6 bases from V and 4 bases from J; junction bases left unmatched: 10. There are 15 residues in the CDR3.

V and J are TRBV5-4 and TRBJ2-5, with TRBD1 identical over 7 bases. The germline gives CDR1 SGHNT, CDR2 YYREEE (reference sequence). The CDR3 spans 14 residues. Trimming at V came to 4 bases and at J to 2 bases, leaving 5 bases not matched to a gene. The CDR3 coding sequence is TGTGCCAGCAGCCAACAGGGGTCGCAAGAGACCCAGTACTTC. Translation gives CASSQQGSQETQYF.

This clonotype was counted a few times. The chain recombines TRBV4-2 with TRBJ1-2; D is unresolved. The CDR3 is 15 amino acids. Per the germline V gene, CDR1 is LGHNA and CDR2 is YNFKEQ. The V end was cut by 1 base, the J end by 4 bases, with 13 bases between. In nucleotides, the CDR3 is TGTGCCAGCAGCCAAGGCCTGGACGGCCCCTATGGCTACACCTTC. This translates into CASSQGLDGPYGYTF.

The table lists this clonotype with many counts. This chain joins TRBV15 and TRBJ2-3; D might be TRBD1 (5 bases). The CDR3 spans 15 residues. V shed 0 bases and J shed 3 bases, with 10 bases lying between them. Germline assignment: CDR1 LNHNV and CDR2 YYDKDF (reference sequence). The chain's CDR3 is CATSREGQGTDTQYF. CDR3 sequence (DNA): TGTGCCACCAGCAGAGAAGGGCAGGGAACAGATACGCAGTATTTT.

J is TRBJ2-2 and V is TRBV4-1; D is tentatively TRBD1 or TRBD2 (5 bases each). The germline gives CDR1 MGHRA, CDR2 YSYEKL. V lost 0 bases and J 4 bases, leaving 27 bases between the germline ends. This CDR3 is built from 21 residues. The CDR3 nucleotides read TGCGCCAGCAGCCAAGACTCTCTCCGAGGGGCCCGTGCGTGGGGCACCGGGGAGCTGTTTTTT. This gives the protein CASSQDSLRGARAWGTGELFF.

This clonotype was observed many times. V usage is TRBV11-2 and J usage is TRBJ2-7, with D tentatively TRBD1 or TRBD2 (5 bases each). This CDR3 is 14 amino acids long. The germline gives CDR1 SGHAT, CDR2 FQNNGV. The germline V and J ends were trimmed by 4 bases and 3 bases, with 13 bases remaining between them. DNA of the CDR3: TGTGCCAGCAGCTCCCGGGGCAGCGTCTACGAGCAGTACTTC. It codes for CASSSRGSVYEQYF.

This clonotype was detected ten times or more. This chain uses TRBV29-1 with TRBJ2-1, with D uncertain. Per germline, CDR1 SQVTM and CDR2 ANQGSEA. This CDR3 has 13 amino acids. Trimming cost V 0 bases and J 8 bases, with 11 bases left between them. The CDR3 DNA follows: TGCAGCGTTGAAGACAATTCGTCCTATGAGCAGTTCTTC. Translated, it gives CSVEDNSSYEQFF.

This clonotype was detected many times. The gene calls are TRBV6-5 and TRBJ2-7; no reliable D call. Trimming removed 0 bases at V and 7 bases at J, with 13 bases between. Germline CDR1 MNHEY, CDR2 SVGAGI. The CDR3 totals 14 residues. The CDR3 bases are TGTGCCAGCAGTTACTCCTACCTGGGGAAGGAGCAGTACTTC. Its translation is CASSYSYLGKEQYF.

The chain is built from TRBV5-1 and TRBJ1-4; D unresolved. Trimming shortened V by 4 bases and J by 4 bases, and 5 bases separated the two germline ends. Per germline, CDR1 SGHRS and CDR2 YFSETQ. The CDR3 extends over 12 amino acids. The CDR3 DNA sequence: TGCGCCAGCAGCAGAAATAATGAAAAACTGTTTTTT. This codes for CASSRNNEKLFF.

There are a few counts of this clonotype. J is TRBJ2-1 and V is TRBV11-2; 9 bases are a match to TRBD2. The CDR3 covers 19 residues. The germline V gene encodes CDR1 SGHAT and CDR2 FQNNGV. The V and J ends lost 1 base and 3 bases, in that order; junction bases with no gene match: 13. CDR3 protein: CASSLVLFRAGGHYNEQFF. The CDR3 DNA reads as TGTGCCAGCAGCTTAGTTTTATTCCGGGCGGGGGGGCACTACAATGAGCAGTTCTTC.

The chain joins TRBV11-2 to TRBJ1-2; D might be TRBD1 (5 bases). V shed 5 bases and J shed 3 bases, with 16 bases lying between them. Germline V gene lookup returns CDR1 SGHAT and CDR2 FQNNGV. This CDR3 spans 15 amino acids. The CDR3 DNA is TGTGCCAGCAGCCCCCTTCAGGGCGCGGACTATGGCTACACCTTC. Translated, it gives CASSPLQGADYGYTF.

This rearrangement joins TRBV18 to TRBJ1-5; 11 bases align to TRBD1. The CDR3 is made up of 15 amino acids. From germline, CDR1 is KGHSH and CDR2 LQKENI. V gave up 4 bases and J gave up 7 bases; unmatched junction bases: 6. CDR3 residues: CASSRTGGREQPQHF. In DNA, the CDR3 is TGTGCCAGCTCACGGACAGGGGGCAGGGAACAGCCCCAGCATTTT.

This clonotype was detected a few times. The chain combines TRBV7-3 with TRBJ2-7; tentatively, D is TRBD1 or TRBD2 (5 bases each). Trimming removed 0 bases at V and 0 bases at J, with 9 bases between. The CDR3 is 15 amino acids. The germline CDR1 and CDR2 sequences are SGHTA and FQGTGA. Written as DNA, the CDR3 is TGTGCCAGCAGCTTAACAGGGGAGTCCTCCTACGAGCAGTACTTC. Residues: CASSLTGESSYEQYF.

A few counts support this clonotype. V usage is TRBV5-6 and J usage is TRBJ1-1; 9 nucleotides agree with TRBD1. Germline V lookup: CDR1 SGHDT, CDR2 YYEEEE. The CDR3 is 13 amino acids. Germline trimming cut 4 bases from V and 6 bases from J; bases unmatched to any gene: 4. For the CDR3, the DNA is TGTGCCAGCAGCATGGGACAGGGCCCTGAAGCTTTCTTT. It encodes CASSMGQGPEAFF.

This sequence joins TRBV5-6 and TRBJ1-1; no clear D gene. This CDR3 is 14 amino acids long. Germline CDR1 is SGHDT and CDR2 is YYEEEE. Trimming pared 3 bases from V and 6 bases from J, leaving 15 bases between. Here the CDR3 reads CASSSWIGSPEAFF. Here the CDR3 DNA reads TGTGCCAGCAGCTCCTGGATAGGGAGTCCTGAAGCTTTCTTT.